The entry that follows covers one T cell receptor (beta chain) sequence. Its antigen is unidentified. The PCR made use of 60 Vbeta and 13 Jbeta primers. Here immunoSEQ multiplex PCR was the method, and the copy in TCRdb shows in-frame clones only, minus some. Of under 150,000 clones listed, roughly three fifths are singletons. The sample comes from a study of cytomegalovirus exposure and HLA in healthy donors. Study summary: Most genotyped donors, 81% of around 370, had Caucasian-associated genetic ancestry.

Study-level results: Earlier results showed most TCR beta V segments being productive about 90% or about 30% of the time. Listed as cytomegalovirus-associated were over 150 TCR beta chains.

This CDR3 contains 15 residues. Trimming shortened V by 5 bases and J by 3 bases, and 13 bases separated the two germline ends. Germline loops: CDR1 SGHTA, CDR2 FQGNSA. Specimen: PBMCs. This clonotype was sampled from a woman between 40 and 55 years old in good health and CMV-seronegative. The rearrangement links TRBV7-2 to TRBJ2-2, with a tentative D call TRBD1 (6 bases). The CDR3: CASSARQVYTGELFF. Written as DNA, the CDR3 is TGTGCCAGCAGCGCGAGACAGGTGTACACCGGGGAGCTGTTTTTT.